Below are 28 T cell receptor beta chains sequenced from a single sample in a study of human T cells and chemical hapten exposure. Time point noted: healthy volunteer bleed at 2 weeks. Whole blood, unfractionated, served as the material for total RNA extraction. TCRdb used MiXCR to reprocess the RACE reads, holding one entry per CDR3 protein. The repertoire holds 100,000 to 150,000 distinct CDR3 sequences, approximately 10% seen once, with about 1.8% in the top ten. The sample comprised whole blood. These receptors were taken from a male donor in good health. Some clones in this sample may be carry-over from other donors' samples.

The chain joins TRBV12-5 to TRBJ1-1, with 10 positions matching TRBD1. This CDR3 region has 15 residues. Trimming at V came to 2 bases and at J to 5 bases, leaving 5 bases not matched to a gene. The germline V gene encodes CDR1 LGHNT and CDR2 FRNRAP. The CDR3 sequence: CASGLRQGARTEAFF. For the CDR3, the DNA is TGTGCTAGTGGTTTGAGACAGGGGGCGCGTACTGAAGCTTTCTTT.

There are many counts of this clonotype. The genes are TRBV28 and TRBJ1-1; TRBD1 aligns across 8 bases. CDR3 length: 14 amino acids. CDR1 and CDR2 from the germline V gene are MDHEN and SYDVKM. The V and J ends lost 7 bases and 1 base, in that order; junction bases with no gene match: 5. The CDR3 loop is CASNPDRGNTEAFF. The CDR3 nucleotides read TGTGCCAGCAATCCAGACAGGGGGAACACTGAAGCTTTCTTT.

At least ten counts were recorded for this clonotype. The chain joins TRBV15 to TRBJ1-5; D ambiguous. Deletions cut 0 bases from V and 6 bases from J, with 12 bases between. Germline-derived CDR1 and CDR2 are LNHNV and YYDKDF (reference sequence). The CDR3 spans 15 residues. CDR3 sequence reads: CATSRDRSPSQPQHF. The CDR3 nucleotides are TGTGCCACCAGCAGAGATCGTAGTCCCTCTCAGCCCCAGCATTTT. Based on the CDR3 plus reference TRBV15 and TRBJ1-5, the full variable domain is DAMVIQNPRYQVTQFGKPVTLSCSQTLNHNVMYWYQQKSSQAPKLLFHYYDKDFNNEADTPDNFQSRRPNTSFCFLDIRSPGLGDTAMYLCATSRDRSPSQPQHFGDGTRLSIL.

This clonotype was detected many times. The chain links TRBV9 to TRBJ2-1, with 10 bases aligning to TRBD1. V gave up 3 bases and J gave up 15 bases; unmatched junction bases: 6. The CDR3 has 12 residues. Germline V gives CDR1 SGDLS, CDR2 YYNGEE. CDR3 region: CASSGDRGRVFF. CDR3 in DNA: TGTGCCAGCAGCGGGGACAGGGGCCGTGTGTTCTTC.

Many counts were recorded for this clonotype. The chain has TRBV18 and TRBJ1-5, with TRBD1 as a possible D gene (6 bases). Germline CDR1 KGHSH, CDR2 LQKENI. This CDR3 has 14 amino acids. V was trimmed by 2 bases and J by 4 bases, leaving 9 bases between them. The CDR3 sequence is CASSPEGGNQPQHF. Here the CDR3 DNA reads TGTGCCAGCTCACCAGAGGGGGGTAATCAGCCCCAGCATTTT.

This clonotype was detected ten times or more. This rearrangement joins TRBV29-1 to TRBJ1-1, with unresolved D. The CDR3 has 14 residues. Germline V lookup: CDR1 SQVTM, CDR2 ANQGSEA. V was pared by 7 bases and J by 3 bases, with 18 bases between. The CDR3 DNA reads as TGCAGCGCCACAGCGAATGCCGTGGACACTGAAGCTTTCTTT. It specifies CSATANAVDTEAFF.

This clonotype turned up a few times. The chain employs TRBV12-3 or TRBV12-4 and TRBJ2-1, with TRBD2 as a possible D gene (5 bases). The CDR3 spans 14 residues. V gave up 3 bases and J gave up 8 bases, with 14 bases separating them. CDR3: CASSLVRDGHEQFF. Written as DNA, the CDR3 is TGTGCCAGCAGTTTGGTCCGGGATGGGCATGAGCAGTTCTTC.

The chain is built from TRBV12-3 or TRBV12-4 and TRBJ2-6; 7 bases match TRBD1. This CDR3 contains 15 residues. The trim removed 4 bases at V and 0 bases at J, leaving 0 bases unmatched. The CDR3, as DNA: TGTGCCAGCAGTTGGGACAGCTCTGGGGCCAACGTCCTGACTTTC. It translates to CASSWDSSGANVLTF.

The chain carries TRBV7-2 and TRBJ2-7; D possibly corresponds to TRBD1 (6 bases). Germline CDR1 SGHTA, CDR2 FQGNSA. Trimming shortened V by 1 base and J by 3 bases, and 10 bases separated the two germline ends. The CDR3 loop spans 14 amino acids. CDR3: CASSLGDIVYEQYF. The DNA for the CDR3 is TGTGCCAGCAGCTTAGGGGACATTGTCTACGAGCAGTACTTC. Combining the CDR3 with reference TRBV7-2 and TRBJ2-7 gives the whole variable domain GAGVSQSPSNKVTEKGKDVELRCDPISGHTALYWYRQSLGQGLEFLIYFQGNSAPDKSGLPSDRFSAERTGGSVSTLTIQRTQQEDSAVYLCASSLGDIVYEQYFGPGTRLTVT.

At least ten counts were recorded for this clonotype. V gene TRBV5-1 combines with J gene TRBJ2-1, with 8 bases lining up with TRBD2. With V trimmed by 4 bases and J by 3 bases, 15 bases remained unmatched. The CDR3 consists of 18 residues. The V gene's germline CDR1 is SGHRS and CDR2 YFSETQ. The CDR3 DNA is TGCGCCAGCAGCCGACCCGGAAGCGGGAGAAATTTCTACAATGAGCAGTTCTTC. Encoded protein: CASSRPGSGRNFYNEQFF.

There are a few counts of this clonotype. The chain recombines TRBV21-1 with TRBJ1-6; the tabulated D call, TRBD1, remains unverified against the DNA. TRBV21-1 is a pseudogene locus. The CDR3 contains 15 residues. This chain's CDR3 is CASSGPGGIDSPLHF. CDR3 nucleotide sequence: TGTGCCAGCAGCGGACCTGGGGGTATCGATTCACCCCTCCACTTT.

The chain couples TRBV5-1 to TRBJ2-1, with unresolved D. Germline CDR1 is SGHRS and CDR2 is YFSETQ. V was clipped by 0 bases and J by 5 bases, with 9 bases between them. CDR3 size: 14 residues. CDR3 loop: CASSLVLGDNEQFF. The CDR3, as DNA: TGCGCCAGCAGCTTGGTCCTAGGAGACAATGAGCAGTTCTTC.

The chain recombines TRBV19 with TRBJ2-7; TRBD1 might be the D (6 bases). CDR3 size: 14 residues. The V end was cut by 6 bases, the J end by 0 bases, with 12 bases between. Germline V gives CDR1 LNHDA, CDR2 SQIVND (reference sequence). CDR3 sequence: CASRETGLSYEQYF. The DNA for the CDR3 is TGTGCCAGTAGGGAGACAGGACTCTCCTACGAGCAGTACTTC.

In its sample, this clonotype was seen many times. The chain is built from TRBV18 and TRBJ1-6; D is unresolved. CDR1 and CDR2 (germline): KGHSH, LQKENI. The CDR3 extends over 16 amino acids. V lost 2 bases and J 6 bases, leaving 14 bases between the germline ends. CDR3: CASSPSAGRVNSPLHF. In nucleotides, the CDR3 is TGTGCCAGCTCACCATCGGCGGGTAGGGTTAATTCACCCCTCCACTTT. The full variable domain, its missing parts supplied by reference TRBV18 and TRBJ1-6, is NAGVMQNPRHLVRRRGQEARLRCSPMKGHSHVYWYRQLPEEGLKFMVYLQKENIIDESGMPKERFSAEFPKEGPSILRIQQVVRGDSAAYFCASSPSAGRVNSPLHFGNGTRLTVT.

V usage is TRBV20-1 and J usage is TRBJ2-1; maybe TRBD2 (7 bases). V was clipped by 3 bases and J by 9 bases, with 15 bases between them. CDR1 and CDR2 (germline): DFQATT, SNEGSKA (reference sequence). This CDR3 comprises 13 residues. In DNA, the CDR3 is TGCAGTGCTAGGGTTTTCGGGGGGCTTGAGCAGTTCTTC. This gives the protein CSARVFGGLEQFF.

This clonotype occurred a few times. This chain connects TRBV5-8 to TRBJ1-2; D remains ambiguous. The CDR3 is made up of 14 amino acids. Germline V lookup: CDR1 SGHTS, CDR2 YDEGEE. Trimming cost V 0 bases and J 1 base, with 7 bases left between them. CDR3: CASSLVGFNYGYTF. As DNA, the CDR3 is TGTGCCAGCAGCTTGGTGGGGTTTAACTATGGCTACACCTTC.

This clonotype has a handful of counts. The chain is built from TRBV20-1 and TRBJ2-7, with a tentative D call TRBD1 (7 bases). The germline V gene encodes CDR1 DFQATT and CDR2 SNEGSKA (reference sequence). The CDR3 loop spans 15 amino acids. Trimming took 1 base from V and 2 from J, leaving 15 bases between them. CDR3 region: CSARGGGDSTYEQYF. The CDR3 DNA sequence: TGCAGTGCTAGAGGGGGCGGGGACAGTACCTACGAGCAGTACTTC.

The J gene is TRBJ2-1, the V gene TRBV2; D is unclear. The CDR3 consists of 14 residues. Between the trimmed V and J ends, which lost 2 bases and 3 bases, there was a span of 8 bases. Germline V CDR1 and CDR2: SNHLY, FYNNEI. CDR3 nucleotide sequence: TGTGCCAGCAGTGAAACTGGAAGCTACAATGAGCAGTTCTTC. Its translation: CASSETGSYNEQFF.

This clonotype was observed a few times. This sequence joins TRBV12-3 or TRBV12-4 and TRBJ2-6; D possibly corresponds to TRBD2 (6 bases). V lost 6 bases and J lost 0, with 9 bases in between. The CDR3 is 15 amino acids. CDR3 sequence: CASSPTSSGANVLTF. CDR3 DNA: TGTGCCAGCAGCCCGACTAGCTCTGGGGCCAACGTCCTGACTTTC.

The DNA for the CDR3 is TGCGCCAGCAGCCAAGATGGTTATAGGAATAGGGGCTATGGCTACACCTTC. Protein: CASSQDGYRNRGYGYTF. The genes are TRBV4-3 and TRBJ1-2, with TRBD1 as a possible D gene (5 bases). The CDR3 length is 17 residues. Germline loops: CDR1 LGHNA, CDR2 YSLEER. Trimming removed 0 bases from V and 4 bases from J, with 18 bases in between.

The table lists this clonotype with many counts. V is TRBV7-8 and J is TRBJ2-2, with 8 positions matching TRBD2. Germline-derived CDR1 and CDR2 are SGHVS and FQNEAQ. The trim removed 5 bases at V and 1 base at J, leaving 9 bases unmatched. CDR3 length: 17 amino acids. The CDR3 reads CASSQGGGPMNTGELFF. Written as DNA, the CDR3 is TGTGCCAGCAGCCAGGGCGGGGGGCCAATGAACACCGGGGAGCTGTTTTTT. The full variable domain, its missing parts supplied by reference TRBV7-8 and TRBJ2-2, is GAGVSQSPRYKVAKRGQDVALRCDPISGHVSLFWYQQALGQGPEFLTYFQNEAQLDKSGLPSDRFFAERPEGSVSTLKIQRTQQEDSAVYLCASSQGGGPMNTGELFFGEGSRLTVL.

This clonotype was seen only a few times. This rearrangement joins TRBV7-9 to TRBJ2-3, with 8 nucleotides matching TRBD2. The germline CDR1 and CDR2 sequences are SEHNR and FQNEAQ (reference sequence). CDR3 length: 16 amino acids. J lost 0 bases, V lost 1 base, and 3 bases had no gene match. The CDR3 bases are TGTGCCAGCAGCTTAGAACTAGCGGCTAGCACAGATACGCAGTATTTT. Translation gives CASSLELAASTDTQYF.

This clonotype showed up just a few times. The chain is built from TRBV7-3 and TRBJ2-1; 9 bases are shared with TRBD1. The CDR3 extends over 16 amino acids. Per germline, CDR1 SGHTA and CDR2 FQGTGA. J was trimmed by 7 bases and V by 4 bases; bases with no gene match: 11. The CDR3 coding sequence is TGTGCCAGCAGCTCACCGACAGGGGGGGTATATAATGAGCAGTTCTTC. Amino acids: CASSSPTGGVYNEQFF.

The J gene is TRBJ1-1, the V gene TRBV11-2; D is possibly TRBD1 (6 bases). Germline lookup yields CDR1 SGHAT and CDR2 FQNNGV. Trimming cost V 3 bases and J 4 bases, with 9 bases left between them. The CDR3 is 13 amino acids. In nucleotides, the CDR3 is TGTGCCAGCAGCTTGTACAGGGCCACTGAAGCTTTCTTT. Amino acids: CASSLYRATEAFF.

This clonotype was counted a few times. The CDR3 loop is CASSEGLGDRGLSYNEQFF. DNA for the CDR3: TGTGCCAGCAGTGAAGGCTTGGGGGACAGGGGGCTTTCCTACAATGAGCAGTTCTTC. The V and J genes are TRBV2 and TRBJ2-1; TRBD1 aligns across 12 bases. With 1 base clipped from V and 1 base from J, the junction kept 8 bases outside the gene matches. The length of the CDR3 is 19 residues. CDR1 and CDR2 (germline): SNHLY, FYNNEI.

The chain uses TRBV20-1 and TRBJ2-1; TRBD2 agrees at 10 bases. CDR1 is DFQATT and CDR2 is SNEGSKA in the germline V gene (reference sequence). The length of the CDR3 is 14 residues. V lost 3 bases to trimming and J lost 7 bases; unmatched junction nucleotides: 6. In DNA form, the CDR3 reads TGCAGTGCTAGGGCTAGCGGGAGTCATAATGAGCAGTTCTTC. Amino acid sequence: CSARASGSHNEQFF.

This clonotype has a handful of counts. This sequence joins TRBV28 and TRBJ1-1; tentative D call: TRBD1 (5 bases). The germline V gene has CDR1 MDHEN and CDR2 SYDVKM. V was pared by 2 bases and J by 5 bases, with 18 bases between. The CDR3 totals 16 residues. CDR3 bases: TGTGCCAGCAGTTTAAGTCGCTCGGGGGGGGGGACTGAAGCTTTCTTT. It codes for CASSLSRSGGGTEAFF.

V usage is TRBV5-1 and J usage is TRBJ2-1; 10 bases line up with TRBD2. The CDR3 totals 16 residues. Trimming removed 1 base from V and 8 bases from J; junction bases left unmatched: 9. Germline CDR1 reads SGHRS; CDR2 reads YFSETQ. CDR3 sequence: CASSLSTSGRGHEQFF. In nucleotides, the CDR3 is TGCGCCAGCAGCTTGTCTACCAGCGGGAGGGGCCATGAGCAGTTCTTC.